This TCR beta chain was identified during a study of OX40 agonist ivuxolimab in advanced cancers. This clone was counted a few times. Germline V gives CDR1 SGHNT, CDR2 YYREEE (reference sequence). The CDR3 extends over 12 amino acids. V was shortened by 5 bases and J by 4 bases, with 9 bases between the two germline ends. The table came from immunoSEQ multiplex PCR; TCRdb's copy has only in-frame clones and leaves some out. Here the sample spans about 51,000 clones, about nine tenths being singletons. This TCR was recovered from an adult with an advanced solid tumor such as melanoma, head and neck, liver or kidney cancer. This specimen consisted of CD4+ or CD8+ T cells sorted from blood, obtained in a trial of the OX40 agonist ivuxolimab. The chain carries TRBV5-4 and TRBJ1-1; D is possibly TRBD1 (6 bases). In DNA, the CDR3 is TGTGCCAGCAGTTCACAGGGCACTGAAGCTTTCTTT. Translation: CASSSQGTEAFF.